The 25 T cell receptor beta chains reported below all come from one sample, sequenced in a study of cytomegalovirus exposure and HLA in healthy donors. PCR used 60 Vbeta primers and 13 Jbeta primers. TCRdb keeps only in-frame clones here, not all; method: immunoSEQ multiplex PCR. The repertoire table contains 85,000 to 110,000 clones. Sequenced: PBMCs. The receptors come from a middle-aged man in good health and CMV-seronegative.

The J gene is TRBJ2-1, the V gene TRBV4-1; 13 bases map to TRBD2. CDR3 size: 16 residues. Trimming at V came to 4 bases and at J to 7 bases, leaving 7 bases not matched to a gene. CDR1 MGHRA and CDR2 YSYEKL come from the germline V gene. The CDR3 region is CASSLLGLAGVNEQFF. The CDR3 DNA is TGCGCCAGCAGCCTTCTCGGACTAGCGGGAGTGAATGAGCAGTTCTTC.

The chain joins TRBV28 to TRBJ2-5; TRBD1 matches 12 bases. The CDR3 length is 17 residues. V lost 8 bases to trimming and J lost 5 bases; unmatched junction nucleotides: 15. In germline, CDR1 is MDHEN, CDR2 SYDVKM. In DNA form, the CDR3 reads TGTGCCAGCCTACCGGGCGGGACAGGGGGCGTCAGGGAGACCCAGTACTTC. Encoded protein: CASLPGGTGGVRETQYF.

This chain links TRBV2 with TRBJ2-5; 12 positions match TRBD1. Per the germline V gene, CDR1 is SNHLY and CDR2 is FYNNEI. The CDR3 is 16 amino acids. Losses at the gene ends were 4 bases for V and 5 bases for J; bases not matched to a gene: 8. In DNA, the CDR3 is TGTGCCAGCAGTGGGTGGGACAGGGGGCTTCGTGAGACCCAGTACTTC. It specifies CASSGWDRGLRETQYF.

This chain joins TRBV9 and TRBJ2-7; possible D gene TRBD1, 5 bases. V dropped 4 bases and J dropped 0 bases, with 17 bases sitting between them. Germline V gives CDR1 SGDLS, CDR2 YYNGEE. This CDR3 comprises 16 residues. CDR3 DNA: TGTGCCAGCAGCTTGCATGATGGGGCGAACTCCTACGAGCAGTACTTC. It specifies CASSLHDGANSYEQYF.

CDR3 bases: TGTGCCAGTAGTACACAGGGGTGGCCCTACGAGCAGTACTTC. Amino acid sequence: CASSTQGWPYEQYF. This chain links TRBV19 with TRBJ2-7; 7 bases map to TRBD1. Germline CDR1 reads LNHDA; CDR2 reads SQIVND (reference sequence). After removal of 4 bases from V and 2 bases from J, the junction contained 5 bases not matched to a gene. This CDR3 is built from 14 residues.

This chain links TRBV28 with TRBJ2-3; 7 bases line up with TRBD2. With V trimmed by 4 bases and J by 5 bases, 12 bases remained unmatched. CDR3 length equals 16 residues. Germline CDR1 reads MDHEN; CDR2 reads SYDVKM. The DNA of the CDR3 is TGTGCCAGCAGTTATGGGACTACGGGCTTCCGAGATACGCAGTATTTT. Protein sequence: CASSYGTTGFRDTQYF. Full variable domain (missing parts from reference TRBV28 and TRBJ2-3): DVKVTQSSRYLVKRTGEKVFLECVQDMDHENMFWYRQDPGLGLRLIYFSYDVKMKEKGDIPEGYSVSREKKERFSLILESASTNQTSMYLCASSYGTTGFRDTQYFGPGTRLTVL.

The gene calls are TRBV7-2 and TRBJ2-3; TRBD2 agrees at 11 bases. Looked up from germline, CDR1 is SGHTA and CDR2 is FQGNSA. The CDR3 is 15 amino acids. V shed 5 bases, J shed 6 bases, and the junction held 7 bases outside the gene matches. The CDR3 spells CASSRLAGGSDTQYF. Written as DNA, the CDR3 is TGTGCCAGCAGCCGTCTAGCGGGGGGATCTGATACGCAGTATTTT.

The chain joins TRBV19 to TRBJ1-1, with D uncertain. Trimming took off 5 bases at V and 1 base at J, with 17 bases between the two ends. The CDR3 spans 16 residues. Germline V gene data show CDR1 as LNHDA and CDR2 as SQIVND (reference sequence). The CDR3 region is CASSFHPDIGNTEAFF. CDR3 nucleotide sequence: TGTGCCAGTAGTTTTCATCCTGACATTGGGAACACTGAAGCTTTCTTT.

J is TRBJ2-5 and V is TRBV15, with D tentatively TRBD1 (7 bases). The CDR3 has 14 residues. Trimming took off 1 base at V and 3 bases at J, with 9 bases between the two ends. Germline-derived CDR1 and CDR2 are LNHNV and YYDKDF (reference sequence). CDR3 sequence (DNA): TGTGCCACCAGCAGAGGCGGGACAGAAGAGACCCAGTACTTC. It codes for CATSRGGTEETQYF.

This chain uses TRBV10-3 with TRBJ2-1; 8 bases are a match to TRBD2. Per the germline V gene, CDR1 is ENHRY and CDR2 is SYGVKD. Trimming at V came to 4 bases and at J to 7 bases, leaving 9 bases not matched to a gene. CDR3 length: 15 residues. CDR3 protein: CAISGLATDENEQFF. CDR3 coding DNA: TGTGCCATCAGTGGACTAGCGACTGACGAAAATGAGCAGTTCTTC.

The rearrangement links TRBV11-2 to TRBJ2-5; D might be TRBD2 (6 bases). V shed 5 bases and J shed 5 bases, with 18 bases lying between them. This CDR3 has 15 residues. Germline V gene lookup returns CDR1 SGHAT and CDR2 FQNNGV. CDR3 in amino acids: CASSPASVLRETQYF. CDR3 DNA sequence: TGTGCCAGCAGCCCGGCTAGCGTACTTCGCGAGACCCAGTACTTC.

This chain uses TRBV30 with TRBJ2-7, with D unclear. Germline CDR1 GTSNPN, CDR2 SVGIG (reference sequence). The CDR3 contains 11 residues. V gave up 2 bases and J gave up 7 bases, with 9 bases separating them. The CDR3 DNA reads TGTGCCTGGAGTACACCAGGAGAGCAGTACTTC. It codes for CAWSTPGEQYF.

V and J are TRBV23-1 and TRBJ2-2; 10 nucleotides agree with TRBD1. TRBV23-1 is known as an ORF, though its function is uncertain. CDR3 length equals 18 residues. Losses at the gene ends were 3 bases for V and 5 bases for J; bases not matched to a gene: 12. The CDR3 nucleotides read TGCGCCAGCAGTCAGCCGACGGGACAGGGGCGCCGGACCGGGGAGCTGTTTTTT. Protein product: CASSQPTGQGRRTGELFF.

The rearrangement joins TRBV6-5 to TRBJ2-7; no definite D call. Germline CDR1 reads MNHEY; CDR2 reads SVGAGI. V lost 5 bases to trimming and J lost 3 bases, with 17 bases between them. CDR3 length: 15 amino acids. The CDR3 sequence: CASSRTRVAIYEQYF. CDR3 nucleotides: TGTGCCAGCAGTCGCACCCGGGTCGCGATCTACGAGCAGTACTTC.

This sequence joins TRBV19 and TRBJ2-1, with D possibly being TRBD1 (6 bases). Trimming removed 6 bases at V and 5 bases at J, with 17 bases between. Germline CDR1 LNHDA, CDR2 SQIVND (reference sequence). CDR3 length: 15 amino acids. The CDR3 bases are TGTGCCAGTAGCAGGACCCGTCCAGGGGACAATGAGCAGTTCTTC. Translating gives CASSRTRPGDNEQFF. Combining the CDR3 with reference TRBV19 and TRBJ2-1 gives the whole variable domain DGGITQSPKYLFRKEGQNVTLSCEQNLNHDAMYWYRQDPGQGLRLIYYSQIVNDFQKGDIAEGYSVSREKKESFPLTVTSAQKNPTAFYLCASSRTRPGDNEQFFGPGTRLTVL.

The genes are TRBV29-1 and TRBJ1-2; unclear D gene. Germline V gene data show CDR1 as SQVTM and CDR2 as ANQGSEA. The CDR3 length is 13 residues. With 2 bases removed from V and 4 bases from J, the gap between germline ends came to 11 bases. This chain's CDR3 is CSVENGGPYGYTF. The CDR3 DNA sequence: TGCAGCGTTGAAAACGGAGGACCCTATGGCTACACCTTC. The variable domain in full, completed from reference TRBV29-1 and TRBJ1-2, reads SAVISQKPSRDICQRGTSLTIQCQVDSQVTMMFWYRQQPGQSLTLIATANQGSEATYESGFVIDKFPISRPNLTFSTLTVSNMSPEDSSIYLCSVENGGPYGYTFGSGTRLTVV.

The chain couples TRBV9 to TRBJ1-2; D unresolved. CDR3 length: 18 amino acids. From germline, CDR1 is SGDLS and CDR2 YYNGEE. V lost 6 bases, J lost 5 bases, and 29 bases lay in between. The CDR3 bases are TGTGCCAGCAACCCTGTGATTCGGGCCTTCGAGGGTAGATATGGCTACACCTTC. It codes for CASNPVIRAFEGRYGYTF.

V usage is TRBV6-5 and J usage is TRBJ1-2, with 8 bases that match TRBD1. CDR3 size: 14 residues. V trimming: 6 bases; J trimming: 4 bases; junction bases outside the gene matches: 7. CDR1 MNHEY and CDR2 SVGAGI come from the germline V gene. The CDR3 DNA reads TGTGCCAGCAGGAGAGGACAGGGACTCTATGGCTACACCTTC. Its translation is CASRRGQGLYGYTF.

This rearrangement joins TRBV6-5 to TRBJ2-2, with D hard to call. The germline V gene has CDR1 MNHEY and CDR2 SVGAGI. V was trimmed by 5 bases and J by 4 bases, leaving 14 bases between them. The CDR3 has 15 amino acids. The CDR3 sequence is CASSLGWSGTGELFF. The CDR3 DNA follows: TGTGCCAGCAGTCTAGGCTGGTCGGGCACCGGGGAGCTGTTTTTT.

V and J are TRBV6-1 and TRBJ2-7, with 11 positions matching TRBD1. Germline V gives CDR1 MNHNS, CDR2 SASEGT. The CDR3 consists of 14 residues. With V trimmed by 6 bases and J by 4 bases, 5 bases remained unmatched. The CDR3 DNA is TGTGCCAGCAGGGTGGGACAGGGGGAATACGAGCAGTACTTC. Its protein product is CASRVGQGEYEQYF.

The V and J genes are TRBV2 and TRBJ2-5; tentatively, D is TRBD1 (6 bases). Deletions cut 5 bases from V and 7 bases from J, with 11 bases between. Per germline, CDR1 SNHLY and CDR2 FYNNEI. The CDR3 spans 12 residues. CDR3 residues: CASSPGDGTQYF. Here the CDR3 DNA reads TGTGCCAGCAGTCCAGGGGACGGGACCCAGTACTTC.

The V and J genes are TRBV7-9 and TRBJ2-5; D may be TRBD1 (6 bases). The J call is uncertain, as TRBJ2-7 better fits the DNA end. This CDR3 contains 15 residues. Germline CDR1 SEHNR, CDR2 FQNEAQ (reference sequence). CDR3 amino acids: CASSLVGTSSYEQYF. The CDR3 DNA reads as TGTGCCAGCAGCTTAGTGGGGACAAGCTCCTACGAGCAGTACTTC.

The J gene is TRBJ2-3, the V gene TRBV18; D may be TRBD2 (5 bases). The CDR3 runs to 13 residues. Germline V lookup: CDR1 KGHSH, CDR2 LQKENI. Trimming stripped 2 bases from V and 4 bases from J, with 7 bases between. CDR3 sequence reads: CASSPMRADTQYF. In DNA, the CDR3 is TGTGCCAGCTCACCAATGCGGGCAGATACGCAGTATTTT.

This chain uses TRBV5-1 with TRBJ2-1; the match to TRBD1 covers 8 bases. The junction had 3 bases not matched to a gene; V was cut back by 5 bases and J by 2 bases. The CDR3 totals 14 residues. Germline V CDR1 and CDR2: SGHRS, YFSETQ. The CDR3 bases are TGCGCCAGCAGGGACAGGGACCCCTACAATGAGCAGTTCTTC. Its protein product is CASRDRDPYNEQFF.

This chain joins TRBV9 and TRBJ1-1; D gene ambiguous. V dropped 0 bases and J dropped 1 base, with 13 bases sitting between them. Germline CDR1 and CDR2: SGDLS and YYNGEE. The CDR3 spans 16 residues. CDR3 sequence: CASSVVGSSANTEAFF. The CDR3 DNA reads TGTGCCAGCAGCGTAGTAGGCAGTAGCGCGAACACTGAAGCTTTCTTT.